This TCR beta chain originates from a study of blood T cells in healthy people across ages. For the second PCR, which ran for about 7 to 11 cycles, a sample-barcoded 5' primer and a J-beta primer mix were used. Each CDR3 protein gets one entry after TCRdb re-called the 5' RACE reads with MiXCR. The table lists about 400,000 distinct CDR3 sequences, about half of them singletons. With 4 bases removed from V and 13 bases from J, the gap between germline ends came to 23 bases. Germline V lookup: CDR1 SEHNR, CDR2 FQNEAQ (reference sequence). The CDR3 sequence is 15 residues long. This chain links TRBV7-9 with TRBJ2-4, with D maybe TRBD1 (8 bases). This TCR came from a man in his fifties or sixties in good health. Input material: blood. CDR3 bases: TGTGCCAGCAGCTCCTCAGGGGGCCCCTTGGGGGGGCAGTACTTC. It yields the protein CASSSSGGPLGGQYF.